These 14 T cell receptor beta chains were sequenced from one sample in a study of cytomegalovirus exposure and HLA in healthy donors. In the PCR, 60 Vbeta and 13 Jbeta primers were used. The method was immunoSEQ multiplex PCR; TCRdb's version includes in-frame clones alone and lacks a portion of them. Of 100,000 or so clones listed, just under 80% are singletons. The sequencing sample was made of PBMCs. The receptors here all came from a man under 40 in good health and CMV-seronegative.

The rearrangement uses TRBV28 and TRBJ1-1; 9 bases are a match to TRBD1. The germline CDR1 and CDR2 sequences are MDHEN and SYDVKM. The CDR3 runs 15 residues. V dropped 5 bases and J dropped 1; count of bases not matched to a gene: 5. The DNA of the CDR3 is TGTGCCAGCAGTCTACCGGGACAGGGGAACACTGAAGCTTTCTTT. Translated: CASSLPGQGNTEAFF. The variable domain in full, completed from reference TRBV28 and TRBJ1-1, reads DVKVTQSSRYLVKRTGEKVFLECVQDMDHENMFWYRQDPGLGLRLIYFSYDVKMKEKGDIPEGYSVSREKKERFSLILESASTNQTSMYLCASSLPGQGNTEAFFGQGTRLTVV.

The genes are TRBV28 and TRBJ1-1; TRBD1 matches at 9 bases. There are 17 residues in the CDR3. Looked up from germline, CDR1 is MDHEN and CDR2 is SYDVKM. Trimming cost V 7 bases and J 0 bases; bases outside gene matches: 12. This CDR3 reads CASKNRDRASLNTEAFF. The CDR3 DNA sequence: TGTGCCAGCAAGAACCGGGACAGGGCCTCCTTGAACACTGAAGCTTTCTTT.

This clone was found once. The chain links TRBV5-1 to TRBJ1-2; TRBD1 is a possible D gene (5 bases). CDR1 is SGHRS and CDR2 is YFSETQ in the germline V gene. With 4 bases removed from V and 3 bases from J, the gap between germline ends came to 19 bases. The length of the CDR3 is 16 residues. The CDR3 sequence is CASSRGNSVRDYGYTF. For the CDR3, the DNA is TGCGCCAGCAGCCGGGGGAATTCCGTAAGAGACTATGGCTACACCTTC. The full variable domain, with the rest looked up from reference TRBV5-1 and TRBJ1-2, is KAGVTQTPRYLIKTRGQQVTLSCSPISGHRSVSWYQQTPGQGLQFLFEYFSETQRNKGNFPGRFSGRQFSNSRSEMNVSTLELGDSALYLCASSRGNSVRDYGYTFGSGTRLTVV.

The chain joins TRBV7-9 to TRBJ2-3; 8 nucleotides align to TRBD1. Unmatched junction bases numbered 10, after V lost 5 bases and J lost 3 bases. The germline V gene has CDR1 SEHNR and CDR2 FQNEAQ (reference sequence). The CDR3 runs to 16 residues. CDR3 in amino acids: CASSARTGPRTDTQYF. As DNA, the CDR3 is TGTGCCAGCAGCGCACGGACAGGGCCGAGGACAGATACGCAGTATTTT.

This clone turned up a few times. The chain combines TRBV5-1 with TRBJ1-2; 11 bases are a match to TRBD1. The CDR3 is 14 residues long. Germline V CDR1 and CDR2: SGHRS, YFSETQ. The junction had 5 bases not matched to a gene; V was cut back by 4 bases and J by 6 bases. The CDR3, as DNA: TGCGCCAGCAGCCCCGGACAGGGGGCGGATGGCTACACCTTC. Encoded protein: CASSPGQGADGYTF. Complete variable domain (other parts from reference TRBV5-1 and TRBJ1-2): KAGVTQTPRYLIKTRGQQVTLSCSPISGHRSVSWYQQTPGQGLQFLFEYFSETQRNKGNFPGRFSGRQFSNSRSEMNVSTLELGDSALYLCASSPGQGADGYTFGSGTRLTVV.

The chain links TRBV9 to TRBJ1-4, with D possibly matching TRBD1 (5 bases). Between the trimmed V and J ends, which lost 3 bases and 8 bases, there was a span of 17 bases. CDR1 SGDLS and CDR2 YYNGEE come from the germline V gene. CDR3 length: 15 amino acids. The CDR3 region has the DNA TGTGCCAGCAGCGCGGCGGGGCGTCGGTTGGAAAAACTGTTTTTT. Translated: CASSAAGRRLEKLFF.

This chain uses TRBV6-1 with TRBJ2-5, with 10 bases aligning to TRBD1. Per germline, CDR1 MNHNS and CDR2 SASEGT. J gave up 4 bases and V 4 bases, and 3 bases lay outside the gene matches. The CDR3 totals 14 residues. CDR3 bases: TGTGCCAGCAGTGCAGACAGGGGGCGAGAGACCCAGTACTTC. It yields the protein CASSADRGRETQYF.

This chain links TRBV5-1 with TRBJ2-6; the match to TRBD1 covers 9 bases. Germline CDR1 is SGHRS and CDR2 is YFSETQ. V lost 6 bases and J lost 0; bases outside the gene matches: 4. This CDR3 is built from 16 residues. CDR3 protein: CASTGTGISGANVLTF. CDR3 DNA sequence: TGCGCCAGCACCGGGACAGGGATCTCTGGGGCCAACGTCCTGACTTTC.

V and J are TRBV12-5 and TRBJ2-1; TRBD2 aligns across 13 bases. The CDR3 spans 17 residues. With 4 bases clipped from V and 4 bases from J, the junction kept 7 bases outside the gene matches. CDR1 is LGHNT and CDR2 is FRNRAP in the germline V gene. CDR3 DNA: TGTGCTAGTGGTTCCCCGACTAGCGGGAGGCGGTACAATGAGCAGTTCTTC. It specifies CASGSPTSGRRYNEQFF.

This clone was observed once. This chain uses TRBV11-2 with TRBJ1-4; no reliable D call. The CDR3 is 12 residues long. The V gene's germline CDR1 is SGHAT and CDR2 FQNNGV. Trimming cost V 0 bases and J 7 bases, with 3 bases left between them. The DNA for the CDR3 is TGTGCCAGCAGCTTAGATCGTGAAAAACTGTTTTTT. It yields the protein CASSLDREKLFF.

V is TRBV7-8 and J is TRBJ1-2; D unresolved. This CDR3 is built from 14 residues. Trimming took off 2 bases at V and 8 bases at J, with 15 bases between the two ends. Looked up from germline, CDR1 is SGHVS and CDR2 is FQNEAQ. CDR3 bases: TGTGCCAGCAGCTTATCTCGGGGTTCGGGCGGCTACACCTTC. Residues: CASSLSRGSGGYTF.

V and J are TRBV5-1 and TRBJ2-3; a weak D match, TRBD1 (5 bases). V shed 1 base and J shed 0 bases, with 9 bases lying between them. Germline V CDR1 and CDR2: SGHRS, YFSETQ. This CDR3 spans 15 amino acids. CDR3 sequence reads: CASSLNRLSTDTQYF. CDR3 sequence (DNA): TGCGCCAGCAGCTTGAACAGGCTCAGCACAGATACGCAGTATTTT. Variable domain in full (rest from reference TRBV5-1 and TRBJ2-3): KAGVTQTPRYLIKTRGQQVTLSCSPISGHRSVSWYQQTPGQGLQFLFEYFSETQRNKGNFPGRFSGRQFSNSRSEMNVSTLELGDSALYLCASSLNRLSTDTQYFGPGTRLTVL.

Only a few counts were recorded for this clone. The chain is built from TRBV7-9 and TRBJ2-3, with D possibly being TRBD1 (6 bases). Trimming removed 1 base from V and 5 bases from J, with 10 bases in between. Looked up from germline, CDR1 is SEHNR and CDR2 is FQNEAQ (reference sequence). The CDR3 length is 14 residues. DNA for the CDR3: TGTGCCAGCAGCTTAGACAGGGCGGTAGATACGCAGTATTTT. The encoded protein is CASSLDRAVDTQYF. The full variable domain, its missing parts supplied by reference TRBV7-9 and TRBJ2-3, is DTGVSQNPRHKITKRGQNVTFRCDPISEHNRLYWYRQTLGQGPEFLTYFQNEAQLEKSRLLSDRFSAERPKGSFSTLEIQRTEQGDSAMYLCASSLDRAVDTQYFGPGTRLTVL.

This rearrangement joins TRBV6-5 to TRBJ2-1; D is perhaps TRBD1 (6 bases). Trimming took off 7 bases at V and 5 bases at J, with 12 bases between the two ends. This CDR3 is 13 amino acids long. Germline CDR1 reads MNHEY; CDR2 reads SVGAGI. Written as DNA, the CDR3 is TGTGCCAGCACCGTACAGGGCCACAATGAGCAGTTCTTC. Its protein product is CASTVQGHNEQFF.